This TCR beta chain was sequenced in a study of cytotoxic CD8 clonotypes in ibrutinib-treated CLL. The V and J ends lost 4 bases and 5 bases respectively, with 9 bases between them. The CDR3 length is 13 residues. Germline CDR1 reads SGHVS; CDR2 reads FQNEAQ. Whole-study findings and limits: Baseline values of clonality outstripped age-matched healthy donors and followed circulating CD8+ T-cell counts. Sustained-remission and progressing patients were not sampled at matched times. The clonality rise at ibrutinib response reflected private clonotype expansion.

Worth noting for this clone: The antigen is not known.

Clones were sequenced by immunoSEQ multiplex PCR, and TCRdb holds only the in-frame ones, with some missing. Of over 25,000 clones listed, 62% are singletons. This receptor was taken from a human donor with chronic lymphocytic leukemia. Sequencing used PBMCs, obtained before ibrutinib treatment. This chain uses TRBV7-8 with TRBJ1-5, with TRBD1 as a possible D gene (5 bases). CDR3 region: CASSSREYQPQHF. CDR3 nucleotides: TGTGCCAGCAGCTCCAGGGAATATCAGCCCCAGCATTTT.